This T cell receptor (beta chain) is drawn from a study of CD8 T cells in ankylosing spondylitis. Findings of the study overall: Relatively rare in peripheral blood, disease-linked clones were also CD8+. Reactive arthritis synovial fluid and blood previously showed some of these motif variants.

CDR3 length: 10 residues. The V and J ends lost 6 bases and 5 bases respectively, with 8 bases between them. Per germline, CDR1 DFQATT and CDR2 SNEGSKA (reference sequence). This clonotype was seen a handful of times. Its target is unknown. Quantitative 5'-RACE with molecular barcodes generated TCR beta libraries. MiXCR was run by TCRdb on the 5' RACE reads, yielding one entry per CDR3 protein. This sample yields about 250,000 distinct CDR3 sequences, of which 30% to 35% are seen a single time; around 4% belongs to the top ten. What was sequenced was blood, either unsorted or a sorted T cell fraction (not recorded which). This TCR came from a male donor with ankylosing spondylitis or in good health (not recorded which). The chain has TRBV20-1 and TRBJ2-7; D not resolved. CDR3 sequence: CSARVNEQYF. The CDR3 DNA sequence: TGCAGTGCCCGGGTAAACGAGCAGTACTTC.